A single sample is the source of the 28 T cell receptor beta chains below, sequenced in a study of Tregs in tolerant kidney transplant recipients. Profiled with immunoSEQ multiplex PCR; TCRdb holds only in-frame clones, not every one. The top ten clones hold more than 0.35% of a sample with about 69,000 clones, about 88% of them seen once. This specimen was CD4+ T cells from blood, taken before the transplant. The receptors stem from a human donor who received a combined kidney and bone marrow transplant.

V is TRBV7-3 and J is TRBJ2-7; 11 positions agree with TRBD2. This CDR3 is 20 amino acids long. Germline CDR1 reads SGHTA; CDR2 reads FQGTGA. The ends lost 1 base at V and 1 base at J; junction bases unmatched: 15. Here the CDR3 DNA reads TGTGCCAGCAGCTTAATTGTAACTAGCGGGAGTCGTTGCGGGTCCTACGAGCAGTACTTC. Translation gives CASSLIVTSGSRCGSYEQYF. The full variable domain, its missing parts supplied by reference TRBV7-3 and TRBJ2-7, is GAGVSQTPSNKVTEKGKYVELRCDPISGHTALYWYRQSLGQGPEFLIYFQGTGAADDSGLPNDRFFAVRPEGSVSTLKIQRTERGDSAVYLCASSLIVTSGSRCGSYEQYFGPGTRLTVT.

The V gene is TRBV5-1, the J gene TRBJ2-7; 11 bases are a match to TRBD2. Looked up from germline, CDR1 is SGHRS and CDR2 is YFSETQ. V was clipped by 4 bases and J by 1 base; unmatched bases: 10. The CDR3 contains 17 residues. CDR3 region: CASSLETSGRGSYEQYF. CDR3 coding DNA: TGCGCCAGCAGCCTAGAAACTAGCGGGAGAGGGTCCTACGAGCAGTACTTC.

The chain employs TRBV10-1 and TRBJ2-3; tentatively, D is TRBD2 (6 bases). The CDR3 length is 14 residues. The germline gives CDR1 WNHNN, CDR2 SYGVQD (reference sequence). Between the trimmed V and J ends, which lost 3 bases and 2 bases, there was a span of 9 bases. CDR3 sequence (DNA): TGCGCCAGCAGTGACCGGGAGCCCACAGATACGCAGTATTTT. It encodes CASSDREPTDTQYF.

The rearrangement joins TRBV5-8 to TRBJ1-5; 7 bases map to TRBD1. The CDR3 runs 14 residues. With 4 bases clipped from V and 11 bases from J, the junction kept 12 bases outside the gene matches. CDR1 is SGHTS and CDR2 is YDEGEE in the germline V gene. The CDR3 coding sequence is TGTGCCAGCAGCAACGGACAGGTTGAAAGGGCCCAGCATTTT. Encoded protein: CASSNGQVERAQHF.

V gene TRBV6-6 combines with J gene TRBJ1-5; 10 nucleotides match TRBD1. The CDR3 spans 14 residues. Germline CDR1 and CDR2: MNHNY and SVGAGI (reference sequence). The V and J ends lost 7 bases and 7 bases, in that order; junction bases with no gene match: 7. CDR3 region: CASTRDRGLQPQHF. Here the CDR3 DNA reads TGTGCCAGCACTCGAGACAGGGGGCTACAGCCCCAGCATTTT.

Only one count was recorded for this clone. The CDR3 spells CASGKRRSLRIYEQYF. For the CDR3, the DNA is TGCGCCAGTGGTAAAAGGCGGTCGCTTCGAATTTACGAGCAGTACTTC. This sequence joins TRBV10-1 and TRBJ2-7, with unresolved D. Per the germline V gene, CDR1 is WNHNN and CDR2 is SYGVQD (reference sequence). The CDR3 has 16 amino acids. The V and J ends lost 9 bases and 4 bases respectively, with 25 bases between them.

The chain links TRBV2 to TRBJ1-3; TRBD1 matches at 9 bases. V lost 4 bases and J lost 2; bases outside the gene matches: 0. CDR1 and CDR2 from the germline V gene are SNHLY and FYNNEI. The CDR3 has 14 amino acids. The CDR3 is CASSGQGAGNTIYF. CDR3 sequence (DNA): TGTGCCAGCAGTGGACAGGGGGCTGGAAACACCATATATTTT.

This chain uses TRBV28 with TRBJ2-7; 9 bases map to TRBD2. V lost 5 bases, J lost 4 bases, and 12 bases stayed unmatched. There are 16 residues in the CDR3. Germline V gene lookup returns CDR1 MDHEN and CDR2 SYDVKM. In DNA, the CDR3 is TGTGCCAGCAGTCCACTTGGGCTAGCGGGACAGTACGAGCAGTACTTC. It encodes CASSPLGLAGQYEQYF.

The V gene is TRBV29-1, the J gene TRBJ2-7, with 9 bases that match TRBD2. Unmatched junction bases numbered 9, after V lost 7 bases and J lost 2 bases. Germline CDR1 and CDR2: SQVTM and ANQGSEA. There are 14 residues in the CDR3. Here the CDR3 reads CSAIRAGGPYEQYF. CDR3 DNA sequence: TGCAGCGCCATCCGGGCGGGAGGGCCCTACGAGCAGTACTTC.

This clone was counted between two and nine times. The chain combines TRBV18 with TRBJ2-7, with 7 bases fitting TRBD2. Per germline, CDR1 KGHSH and CDR2 LQKENI. Trimming cost V 3 bases and J 6 bases; bases outside gene matches: 11. The CDR3 has 15 amino acids. In DNA, the CDR3 is TGTGCCAGCTCACCCACTAGGGGAGGGATGGGCGAGCAGTACTTC. Translating gives CASSPTRGGMGEQYF.

This clone occurred once. This chain connects TRBV6-5 to TRBJ2-1; a possible D gene is TRBD2 (6 bases). The germline gives CDR1 MNHEY, CDR2 SVGAGI. The length of the CDR3 is 15 residues. Trimming took off 4 bases at V and 5 bases at J, with 15 bases between the two ends. The CDR3 DNA reads TGTGCCAGCAGTTCGACTAGTTTGGGCAACAATGAGCAGTTCTTC. This gives the protein CASSSTSLGNNEQFF.

V usage is TRBV18 and J usage is TRBJ1-1; D is unresolved. Trimming left V 6 bases short and J 3 bases short, with 8 bases between. The CDR3 extends over 12 amino acids. The germline V gene has CDR1 KGHSH and CDR2 LQKENI. The CDR3 region has the DNA TGTGCCAGCTCTCCCCGAGACACTGAAGCTTTCTTT. Encoded protein: CASSPRDTEAFF.

The rearrangement links TRBV30 to TRBJ1-5; D ambiguous. V lost 2 bases and J 0 bases, leaving 5 bases between the germline ends. Per the germline V gene, CDR1 is GTSNPN and CDR2 is SVGIG (reference sequence). This CDR3 region has 13 residues. The CDR3 DNA reads as TGTGCCTGGAGTTCAGATAGCAATCAGCCCCAGCATTTT. It codes for CAWSSDSNQPQHF. Together with reference TRBV30 and TRBJ1-5, the CDR3 gives the full variable domain: SQTIHQWPATLVQPVGSPLSLECTVEGTSNPNLYWYRQAAGRGLQLLFYSVGIGQISSEVPQNLSASRPQDRQFILSSKKLLLSDSGFYLCAWSSDSNQPQHFGDGTRLSIL.

The chain uses TRBV30 and TRBJ2-4, with D unclear. Germline V lookup: CDR1 GTSNPN, CDR2 SVGIG (reference sequence). Deletions cut 4 bases from V and 15 bases from J, with 19 bases between. This CDR3 spans 12 amino acids. CDR3 nucleotide sequence: TGTGCCTGGACACGTACTACACTCCCCCCGTACTTC. Translated, it gives CAWTRTTLPPYF.

CDR3 protein: CASSQRAGGAYEQYF. The DNA for the CDR3 is TGTGCCAGCAGTCAAAGGGCGGGAGGTGCCTACGAGCAGTACTTC. The chain carries TRBV7-8 and TRBJ2-7; 8 bases match TRBD2. This CDR3 is built from 15 residues. Germline V gene lookup returns CDR1 SGHVS and CDR2 FQNEAQ. Trimming removed 6 bases from V and 2 bases from J; junction bases left unmatched: 9.

The gene calls are TRBV11-2 and TRBJ2-1, with D tentatively TRBD2 (5 bases). Germline values: CDR1 SGHAT, CDR2 FQNNGV. CDR3 size: 15 residues. V lost 1 base, J lost 0 bases, and 7 bases lay in between. The CDR3 nucleotides are TGTGCCAGCAGCTTAGTAGGGAGCTCCTACAATGAGCAGTTCTTC. Translated: CASSLVGSSYNEQFF.

The rearrangement uses TRBV27 and TRBJ2-5; D gene uncertain. This CDR3 is 11 amino acids long. V lost 3 bases and J 5 bases, leaving 4 bases between the germline ends. The germline V gene encodes CDR1 MNHEY and CDR2 SMNVEV (reference sequence). CDR3 amino acids: CASSFRETQYF. In DNA, the CDR3 is TGTGCCAGCAGTTTTCGGGAGACCCAGTACTTC.

The V and J genes are TRBV30 and TRBJ1-1, with a weak D call TRBD1 (6 bases). The CDR3 has 12 residues. Germline V gene sequence: CDR1 GTSNPN, CDR2 SVGIG (reference sequence). Trimming pared 5 bases from V and 3 bases from J, leaving 10 bases between. In DNA, the CDR3 is TGTGCCTGGGGTAACAGGGACACTGAAGCTTTCTTT. Its translation: CAWGNRDTEAFF.

This rearrangement joins TRBV6-1 to TRBJ1-2; a possible D gene is TRBD1 (5 bases). The CDR3 is 13 amino acids. Trimming cost V 1 base and J 7 bases, with 10 bases left between them. Germline V gene lookup returns CDR1 MNHNS and CDR2 SASEGT. As DNA, the CDR3 is TGTGCCAGCAGTGAAGGCAGGGTAATTGGCTACACCTTC. Its protein product is CASSEGRVIGYTF.

The chain joins TRBV30 to TRBJ1-3; 9 nucleotides agree with TRBD1. Losses at the gene ends were 2 bases for V and 3 bases for J; bases not matched to a gene: 5. CDR3 length equals 15 residues. From germline, CDR1 is GTSNPN and CDR2 SVGIG (reference sequence). The CDR3 DNA follows: TGTGCCTGGAGTACCAGACAGGGGGTTGGAAACACCATATATTTT. Residues: CAWSTRQGVGNTIYF.

This clone was observed once. This sequence joins TRBV19 and TRBJ2-7; possibly TRBD1 for D (5 bases). The CDR3 covers 13 residues. Trimming stripped 4 bases from V and 2 bases from J, with 9 bases between. Germline-derived CDR1 and CDR2 are LNHDA and SQIVND (reference sequence). The CDR3 DNA reads TGTGCCAGTAGTAACGGACAAACCTACGAGCAGTACTTC. Protein: CASSNGQTYEQYF.

The chain recombines TRBV5-1 with TRBJ2-5; a possible D gene is TRBD2 (5 bases). V was pared by 4 bases and J by 3 bases, with 16 bases between. The CDR3 covers 15 residues. Germline CDR1 SGHRS, CDR2 YFSETQ. CDR3 nucleotide sequence: TGCGCCAGCAGCGTAGAGAAATTGACTAAAGAGACCCAGTACTTC. Translation gives CASSVEKLTKETQYF.

This sequence joins TRBV30 and TRBJ2-1; 12 bases are a match to TRBD2. Germline CDR1 reads GTSNPN; CDR2 reads SVGIG (reference sequence). The CDR3 is 17 amino acids. The V and J ends lost 7 bases and 0 bases, in that order; junction bases with no gene match: 10. CDR3 protein: CAFLGLAGASSYNEQFF. The CDR3 coding sequence is TGTGCCTTTCTGGGACTAGCGGGCGCAAGCTCCTACAATGAGCAGTTCTTC.

The chain joins TRBV7-2 to TRBJ2-7, with TRBD2 identical over 7 bases. Germline V CDR1 and CDR2: SGHTA, FQGNSA. Trimming cost V 6 bases and J 0 bases; bases outside gene matches: 11. The CDR3 length is 16 residues. The CDR3 region is CASSLSGGGSSYEQYF. CDR3 nucleotides: TGTGCCAGCAGTCTCTCCGGCGGGGGAAGCTCCTACGAGCAGTACTTC.

The genes are TRBV10-3 and TRBJ2-5; 12 positions match TRBD2. The CDR3 runs 18 residues. The germline CDR1 and CDR2 sequences are ENHRY and SYGVKD. After removal of 6 bases from V and 2 bases from J, the junction contained 13 bases not matched to a gene. CDR3: CAISRGLAGVQGQETQYF. Here the CDR3 DNA reads TGTGCCATCAGCCGGGGACTAGCGGGCGTCCAAGGGCAAGAGACCCAGTACTTC.

The chain carries TRBV6-5 and TRBJ2-2; 9 bases align to TRBD1. Germline V gene lookup returns CDR1 MNHEY and CDR2 SVGAGI. The length of the CDR3 is 15 residues. V lost 7 bases, J lost 1 base, and 4 bases stayed unmatched. The CDR3 sequence is CASTSTGGNTGELFF. CDR3 DNA: TGTGCCAGCACCTCGACAGGGGGGAACACCGGGGAGCTGTTTTTT.

The rearrangement joins TRBV9 to TRBJ2-5; 10 bases align to TRBD1. The germline gives CDR1 SGDLS, CDR2 YYNGEE. V dropped 3 bases and J dropped 5; count of bases not matched to a gene: 13. The CDR3 runs to 17 residues. In DNA form, the CDR3 reads TGTGCCAGCAGCGCAAGCTCGGGACAGGGGAAATGGGAGACCCAGTACTTC. This sequence encodes CASSASSGQGKWETQYF.

The chain has TRBV7-2 and TRBJ2-7; D gene ambiguous. The CDR3 runs to 14 residues. Trimming removed 2 bases at V and 1 base at J, with 9 bases between. The germline V gene has CDR1 SGHTA and CDR2 FQGNSA. CDR3 DNA sequence: TGTGCCAGCAGCTTAATGTCAGATTCCTACGAGCAGTACTTC. Translated, it gives CASSLMSDSYEQYF.